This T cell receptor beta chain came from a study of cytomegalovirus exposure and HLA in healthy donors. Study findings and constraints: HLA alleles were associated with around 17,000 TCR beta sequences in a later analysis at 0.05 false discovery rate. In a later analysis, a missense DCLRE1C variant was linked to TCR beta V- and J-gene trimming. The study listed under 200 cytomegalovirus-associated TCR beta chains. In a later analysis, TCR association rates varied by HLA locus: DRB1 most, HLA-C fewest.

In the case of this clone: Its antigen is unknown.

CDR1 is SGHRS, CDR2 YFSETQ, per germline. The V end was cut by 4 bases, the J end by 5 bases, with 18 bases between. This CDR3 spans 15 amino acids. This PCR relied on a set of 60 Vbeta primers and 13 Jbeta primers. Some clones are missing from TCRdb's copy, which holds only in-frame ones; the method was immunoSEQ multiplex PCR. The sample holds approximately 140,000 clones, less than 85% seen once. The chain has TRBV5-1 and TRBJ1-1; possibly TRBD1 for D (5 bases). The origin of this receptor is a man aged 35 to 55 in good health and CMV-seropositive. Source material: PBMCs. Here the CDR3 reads CASSTYQGAGTEAFF. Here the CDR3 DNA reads TGCGCCAGCAGCACGTACCAAGGGGCTGGAACTGAAGCTTTCTTT.